The entry below describes one T cell receptor beta chain. This clone's antigen is unknown. It has no much larger one-base neighbor in the sample; base qualities were not kept. The data derive from a study of T cell responses to AZD1222 COVID-19 vaccine (dated by TCRdb to the early 2020s). About the full investigation: TCR sequencing was performed for over 230 trial participants, of whom about 200 were given two doses of AZD1222 and 26 were given two doses of MenACWY control vaccine. Trial participants were enrolled by age into subgroups of 18-55, 56-69 and 70-plus years, and approximately 150, 30 and 60 TCR-sequenced participants, respectively, were included in these subgroups.

General conclusions and limits of the study: Participants were mostly white British, with more females than males. The authors suggested clonal diversity may have been underestimated. Conclusions about previously exposed vaccinees were limited because only a handful of AZD1222 recipients were SARS-CoV-2 seropositive at baseline. In the small 56-69-year group, the increase in depth fell short of significance, most likely because of low power. Because no day 14 peak-response samples were available, repertoires were characterized only after the peak T cell response. Nearly half of unique spike-specific TCRs reportedly recognized epitopes outside regions mutated in the B.1.351 and B.1.1.7 variants. The vaccine-associated CD4 TCRs covered the entire spike protein, and the dominant responses fell in regions 160-218 and 743-854. A significant rise in spike-specific TCR breadth and depth was observed after two AZD1222 doses relative to day 0 and relative to MenACWY recipients.

The CDR3 regions of human TCRbeta chains were analyzed by immunosequencing. The authors' analysis ran thus. TCRs in the repertoires were compared against a reference library of SARS-CoV-2-specific TCRs that had been generated with the MIRA antigen-specificity platform. Breadth meant the fraction of unique TCRs that were SARS-CoV-2-associated, whereas depth meant the fraction of total T cells that were SARS-CoV-2-associated. Using the MIRA data, every spike-specific TCR was mapped to the spike region that the TCR reacted to and assigned to either a CD4 or a CD8 class. Log10-transformed breadth and depth values were compared by one-way ANOVA with Sidak's multiple comparisons tests. TCRdb provides this immuneACCESS table in a form limited to in-frame rearrangements. Some clones are lacking; in checked studies, under half of them reflect an unresolved V gene, and why the rest are absent is not known. Clonal size and the V and J genes are those of that table, whereas D and trimming came from the DNA. This sample holds fewer than 80,000 clones; around 74% were observed only once. The top ten hold roughly 25% of the sample.

CDR1 is given as SEHNR and CDR2 as FQNEAQ, both from the germline V gene (reference sequence). The CDR3, cysteine through phenylalanine, is 13 amino acids long. Kept here is only the CDR3 DNA, which spans 39 bases and is read in frame from base 1. A distance of 10 bases separates the germline ends of V and J, which lose 4 bases and 6 bases respectively. The time point tag for this specimen amounts to: baseline before first vaccination. Sample treatment or condition, as interpreted from the label and publication: meningococcal conjugate vaccine given as trial control. The vaccinee samples were drawn from two UK trials, COV001 and COV002, one of which was a single-blind randomized controlled phase 2/3 trial testing AZD1222 (ChAdOx1 nCoV-19) in healthy adults. For TCRbeta chain sequencing, PBMC samples from trial participants were taken at day 0 and at day 28 after the second dose.

The receptor's source is an adult in good health. This chain is built from TRBV7-9 and TRBJ2-1, with the D gene possibly TRBD1 or TRBD2, each one fitting 5 bases. Specimen: peripheral blood, collected on day 0 of MenACWY control vaccination. The bases are TGTGCCAGCAGCTCGGGACGGGCCAATGAGCAGTTCTTC. Its coded protein is CASSSGRANEQFF.